This TCR beta chain appears in the sequencing data of a study of T-cell reconstitution after alpha-beta-depleted transplantation in children. Study-wide results and limits: Expanded graft clones numbering several hundred reportedly gave rise to alpha-beta T cells about two months after transplant.

Per the germline V gene, CDR1 is KGHSH and CDR2 is LQKENI. The CDR3 covers 15 residues. The ends were cut back, 2 bases at V and 0 bases at J, with 8 bases in the middle. This clonotype appeared many times. Its specificity is not known. Unique molecular identifiers were incorporated when the TCRbeta library was constructed. MiXCR, applied by TCRdb to the PCR reads, yields one record per CDR3 protein. The data hold around 94,000 distinct CDR3 sequences, with under 7% observed a single time. The TCR sequence derives from a female patient aged 2-10 years who had a stem cell transplant for Fanconi anemia, so the T cells may come from the graft donor. This sequence joins TRBV18 and TRBJ2-1, with D possibly TRBD2 on 5 matching bases. The input for sequencing was PBMCs, mostly from graft donor cells, taken 60 days after TCRalphabeta/CD19-depleted stem cell transplant. The CDR3 protein is CASSPVGSSYNEQFF. CDR3 DNA: TGTGCCAGCTCACCAGTGGGGAGCTCCTACAATGAGCAGTTCTTC. The whole variable domain, filled in from reference TRBV18 and TRBJ2-1, reads NAGVMQNPRHLVRRRGQEARLRCSPMKGHSHVYWYRQLPEEGLKFMVYLQKENIIDESGMPKERFSAEFPKEGPSILRIQQVVRGDSAAYFCASSPVGSSYNEQFFGPGTRLTVL.